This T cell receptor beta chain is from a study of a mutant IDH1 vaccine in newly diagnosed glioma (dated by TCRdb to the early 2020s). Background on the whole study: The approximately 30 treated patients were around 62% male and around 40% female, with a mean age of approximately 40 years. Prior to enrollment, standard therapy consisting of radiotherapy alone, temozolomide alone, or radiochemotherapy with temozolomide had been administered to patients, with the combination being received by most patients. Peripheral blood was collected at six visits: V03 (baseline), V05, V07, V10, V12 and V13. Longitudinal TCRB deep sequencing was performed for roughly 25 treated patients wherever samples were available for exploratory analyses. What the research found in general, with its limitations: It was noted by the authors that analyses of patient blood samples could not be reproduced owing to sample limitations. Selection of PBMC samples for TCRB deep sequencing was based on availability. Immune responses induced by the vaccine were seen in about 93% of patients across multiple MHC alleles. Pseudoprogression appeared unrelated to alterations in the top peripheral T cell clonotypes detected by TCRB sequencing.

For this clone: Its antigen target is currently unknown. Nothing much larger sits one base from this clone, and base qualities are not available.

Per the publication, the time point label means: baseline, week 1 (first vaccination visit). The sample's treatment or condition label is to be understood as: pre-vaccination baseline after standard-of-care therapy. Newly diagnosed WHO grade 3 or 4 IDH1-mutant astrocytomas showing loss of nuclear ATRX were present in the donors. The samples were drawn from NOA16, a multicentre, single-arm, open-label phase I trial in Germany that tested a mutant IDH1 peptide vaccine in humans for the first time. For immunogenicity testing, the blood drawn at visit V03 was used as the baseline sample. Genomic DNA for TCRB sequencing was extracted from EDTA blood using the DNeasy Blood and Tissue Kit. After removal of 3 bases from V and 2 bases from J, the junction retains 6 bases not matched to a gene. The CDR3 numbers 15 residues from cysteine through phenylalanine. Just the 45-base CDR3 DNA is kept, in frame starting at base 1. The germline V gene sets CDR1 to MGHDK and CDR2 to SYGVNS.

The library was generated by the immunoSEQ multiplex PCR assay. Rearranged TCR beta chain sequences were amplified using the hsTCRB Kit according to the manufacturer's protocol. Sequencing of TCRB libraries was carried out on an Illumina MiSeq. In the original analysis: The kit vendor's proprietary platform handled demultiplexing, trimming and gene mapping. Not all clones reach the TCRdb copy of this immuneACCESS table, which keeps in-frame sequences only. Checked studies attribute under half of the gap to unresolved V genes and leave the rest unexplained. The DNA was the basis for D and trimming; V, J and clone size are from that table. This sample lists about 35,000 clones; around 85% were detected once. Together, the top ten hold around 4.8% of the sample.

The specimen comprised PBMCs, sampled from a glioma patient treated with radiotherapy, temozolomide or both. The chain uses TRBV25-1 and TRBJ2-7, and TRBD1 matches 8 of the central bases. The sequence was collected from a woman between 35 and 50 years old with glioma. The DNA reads TGTGCCAGCAGTGACCAGGGACAGGCCCCCTACGAGCAGTACTTC. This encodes CASSDQGQAPYEQYF.